Each of the 4 T cell receptor beta chains below was sequenced from the same sample in a study of human T cells and chemical hapten exposure. Indicated time point: pre-sensitization, week 0. Described treatment: therapeutic diphenylcyclopropenone sensitization with weekly scalp DPC. TCRdb used MiXCR to reprocess the RACE reads, holding one entry per CDR3 protein. Here the sample spans about 90,000 distinct CDR3 sequences, roughly 8.5% being singletons. Sequencing was performed on whole blood, taken in connection with sensitization to the hapten diphenylcyclopropenone (DPC). The source of these receptors is a man in his forties with alopecia areata. Some clones in this sample may be carry-over from other donors' samples.

There are a few counts of this clonotype. The chain recombines TRBV4-3 with TRBJ1-1, with no clear D. The CDR3 extends over 17 amino acids. The germline CDR1 and CDR2 sequences are LGHNA and YSLEER. V was trimmed by 0 bases and J by 1 base, leaving 15 bases between them. DNA for the CDR3: TGCGCCAGCAGCCAAGAGCCCGGGAGGGTACAGAACACTGAAGCTTTCTTT. As protein: CASSQEPGRVQNTEAFF.

In its sample, this clonotype was seen many times. The rearrangement links TRBV19 to TRBJ1-1; tentative D call: TRBD1 (6 bases). Between the trimmed V and J ends, which lost 4 bases and 0 bases, there was a span of 9 bases. The CDR3 loop spans 14 amino acids. Germline CDR1 and CDR2: LNHDA and SQIVND (reference sequence). This CDR3 reads CASSRQEVNTEAFF. In DNA, the CDR3 is TGTGCCAGTAGTAGACAGGAGGTGAACACTGAAGCTTTCTTT.

This clonotype was counted only a few times. This chain connects TRBV12-3 or TRBV12-4 to TRBJ2-4, with a weak D call TRBD1 (5 bases). The V end was cut by 3 bases, the J end by 0 bases, with 9 bases between. This CDR3 is 15 amino acids long. CDR3 loop: CASSLTDLAKNIQYF. CDR3 DNA sequence: TGTGCCAGCAGTTTGACAGACCTAGCCAAAAACATTCAGTACTTC.

This clonotype was detected a few times. The rearrangement joins TRBV5-1 to TRBJ1-6; D remains ambiguous. Trimming removed 1 base from V and 18 bases from J, with 20 bases in between. Looked up from germline, CDR1 is SGHRS and CDR2 is YFSETQ. The CDR3 has 14 residues. The CDR3 spells CASSLSGGDLRPHF. DNA for the CDR3: TGCGCCAGCAGCTTGTCGGGTGGAGACCTCCGCCCCCACTTT.